This TCR beta chain was found in a study of blood T cells in healthy people across ages. In this sample, this clonotype turned up a few times. Its antigen is unknown. Regarding the study as a whole: Percentage of naive T cells showed a strong correlation with TCR beta diversity.

In germline, CDR1 is SGHTA, CDR2 FQGNSA. The CDR3 is 15 residues long. After removal of 4 bases from V and 7 bases from J, the junction contained 9 bases not matched to a gene. Combining a sample-barcoded 5' primer with a J-beta primer mix, a second PCR ran for 7 to 11 cycles. TCRdb ran MiXCR on the 5' RACE reads and lists one entry per CDR3 protein. The sample yields some 1,800,000 distinct CDR3 sequences, roughly 43% seen once. The receptor was derived from a human donor in good health. The material sequenced was blood. This sequence joins TRBV7-2 and TRBJ1-2; 10 nucleotides line up with TRBD1. In DNA form, the CDR3 reads TGTGCCAGCAGCTACGATGACAGGGGGCGAGGTGGCTACACCTTC. As protein: CASSYDDRGRGGYTF.